This TCR beta chain was sequenced in a study of blood T cell repertoires in COVID-19. This CDR3 has 17 residues. With 1 base clipped from V and 4 bases from J, the junction kept 9 bases outside the gene matches. In germline, CDR1 is MGHRA, CDR2 YSYEKL. TCRdb keeps only in-frame clones here, not all; method: immunoSEQ multiplex PCR. Among about 250,000 clones, 85% to 90% were seen once, and the ten largest hold roughly a sixth. Participants were placed into cohorts based on the clinical history they reported. The J gene is TRBJ1-4, the V gene TRBV4-1; 7 nucleotides line up with TRBD1. This receptor was identified in a man between 18 and 29 years old who had recovered from COVID-19. The sample was PBMCs or T cells enriched from blood (not recorded which). CDR3 amino acids: CASSQVVQGGGNEKLFF. The CDR3 nucleotides read TGCGCCAGCAGCCAAGTCGTTCAGGGGGGAGGTAATGAAAAACTGTTTTTT.